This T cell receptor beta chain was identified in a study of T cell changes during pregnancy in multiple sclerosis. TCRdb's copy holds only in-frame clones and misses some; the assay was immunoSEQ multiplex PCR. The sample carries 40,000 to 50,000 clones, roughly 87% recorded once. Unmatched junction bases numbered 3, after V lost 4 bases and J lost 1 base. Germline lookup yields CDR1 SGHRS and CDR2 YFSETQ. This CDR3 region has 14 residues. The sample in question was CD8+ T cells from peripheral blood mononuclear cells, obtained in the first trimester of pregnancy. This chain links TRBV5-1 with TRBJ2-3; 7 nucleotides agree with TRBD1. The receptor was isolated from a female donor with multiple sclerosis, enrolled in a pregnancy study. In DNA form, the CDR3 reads TGCGCCAGCAGCCCTGGGACAGGCACAGATACGCAGTATTTT. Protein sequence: CASSPGTGTDTQYF.